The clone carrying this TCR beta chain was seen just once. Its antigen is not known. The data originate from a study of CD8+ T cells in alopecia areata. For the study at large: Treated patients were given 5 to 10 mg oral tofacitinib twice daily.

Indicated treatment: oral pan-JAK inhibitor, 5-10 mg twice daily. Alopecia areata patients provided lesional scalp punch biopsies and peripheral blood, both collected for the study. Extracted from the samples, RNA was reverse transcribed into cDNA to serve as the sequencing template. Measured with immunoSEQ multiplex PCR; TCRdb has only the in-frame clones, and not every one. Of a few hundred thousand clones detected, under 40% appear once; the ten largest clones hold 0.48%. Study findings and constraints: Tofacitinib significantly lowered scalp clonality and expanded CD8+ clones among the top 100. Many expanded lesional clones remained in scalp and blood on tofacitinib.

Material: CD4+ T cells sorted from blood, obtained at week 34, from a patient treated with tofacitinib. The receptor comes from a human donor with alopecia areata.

The CDR3, as DNA: TGCGCCAGCAGCCCAAGACAGGGTAACACTGAAGCTTTCTTT. Amino acid sequence: CASSPRQGNTEAFF. The chain couples TRBV5-1 to TRBJ1-1; 7 bases map to TRBD1. This CDR3 has 14 amino acids. The trim removed 4 bases at V and 2 bases at J, leaving 5 bases unmatched. From germline, CDR1 is SGHRS and CDR2 YFSETQ. The full variable domain, with the rest looked up from reference TRBV5-1 and TRBJ1-1, is KAGVTQTPRYLIKTRGQQVTLSCSPISGHRSVSWYQQTPGQGLQFLFEYFSETQRNKGNFPGRFSGRQFSNSRSEMNVSTLELGDSALYLCASSPRQGNTEAFFGQGTRLTVV.